This paragraph reports one T cell receptor beta chain. The CDR3 spans 13 residues. Germline CDR1 and CDR2: SGHRS and YFSETQ. Trimming left V 6 bases short and J 7 bases short, with 13 bases between. The data are from a study of technical replicates of blood from a few donors. Generated by immunoSEQ multiplex PCR, the TCRdb table keeps only in-frame clones and is missing some. The sample consists of some 70,000 clones, about 97% of them appearing once. The clonotype was recovered from a human donor in good health. The V call is TRBV5-1, the J call TRBJ2-2; no clear D. What was sequenced was T cells isolated from PBMCs. The CDR3 reads CASTPGQIGELFF. The DNA for the CDR3 is TGCGCCAGCACCCCTGGGCAGATCGGGGAGCTGTTTTTT.